This TCR beta chain comes out of a study of blood T cell repertoires in COVID-19. Authors' processing steps: Amplification of reference gene primers was used by the study to estimate nucleated cell counts. TCRdb keeps only in-frame clones here, not all; method: immunoSEQ multiplex PCR. V and J calls plus clone size are reproduced from that table; the DNA served to infer D and trimming. Of 120,000 to 150,000 clones listed, around 87% are singletons. This CDR3 spans 15 amino acids. V lost 5 bases and J lost 1, with 9 bases in between. Germline V gives CDR1 LNHDA, CDR2 SQIVND (reference sequence). The source of this sequence is a human donor in a cohort sampled during active COVID-19. The specimen sequenced was peripheral blood. The rearrangement uses TRBV19 and TRBJ2-6; D possibly corresponds to TRBD1 (5 bases). CDR3 in amino acids: CASSLKGSGANVLTF. The CDR3 coding sequence is TGTGCCAGTAGTCTTAAGGGGTCTGGGGCCAACGTCCTGACTTTC.